By share, the clone carrying this T cell receptor (beta chain) counts as medium-sized. What it binds is not known. Germline V CDR1 and CDR2: MNHEY, SVGEGT. V lost 3 bases to trimming and J lost 6 bases, with 14 bases between them. The CDR3 covers 15 residues. Methods used by the authors: A papillary thyroid cancer distant-metastasis classifier was built from CDR3 differences across clinicopathological groups. TCRdb redid the clone calls on the PCR reads using MiXCR. The authors' filters were not applied to this entry. The sample yields 25,000 to 30,000 clones, roughly 4% seen once. The sample belongs to a study of metastatic and nonmetastatic thyroid tumors. About the research overall: Repertoire comparison spanned blood and tumor or nodule tissue of malignant and benign thyroid patients.

Patients were all untreated before their thyroid surgery. Study results and caveats: For both blood and tumor, malignant thyroid tumors reportedly showed significantly higher TCR beta diversity than benign nodules did.

This rearrangement joins TRBV6-2 or TRBV6-3 to TRBJ2-2; a weak D match, TRBD2 (6 bases). The specimen was blood. The clonotype originates from a male donor with papillary thyroid cancer or a benign thyroid nodule (not recorded which). Some clones in this sample may be carry-over from other donors' samples. The CDR3 loop is CASSYSGEASGELFF. In nucleotides, the CDR3 is TGTGCCAGCAGTTATTCGGGGGAAGCTTCCGGGGAGCTGTTTTTT.